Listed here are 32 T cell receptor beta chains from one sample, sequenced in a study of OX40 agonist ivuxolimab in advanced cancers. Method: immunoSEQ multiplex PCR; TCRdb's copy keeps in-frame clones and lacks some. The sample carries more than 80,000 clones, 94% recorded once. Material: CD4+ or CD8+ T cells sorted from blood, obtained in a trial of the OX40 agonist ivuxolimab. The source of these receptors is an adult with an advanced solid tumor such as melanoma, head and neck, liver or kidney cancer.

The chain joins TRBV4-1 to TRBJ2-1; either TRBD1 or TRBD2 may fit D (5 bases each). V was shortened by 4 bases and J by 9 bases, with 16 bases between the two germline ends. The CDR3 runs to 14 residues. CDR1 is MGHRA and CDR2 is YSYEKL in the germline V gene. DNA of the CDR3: TGCGCCAGCAGCCCCCCTGAGGGGCGCGGTGAGCAGTTCTTC. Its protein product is CASSPPEGRGEQFF.

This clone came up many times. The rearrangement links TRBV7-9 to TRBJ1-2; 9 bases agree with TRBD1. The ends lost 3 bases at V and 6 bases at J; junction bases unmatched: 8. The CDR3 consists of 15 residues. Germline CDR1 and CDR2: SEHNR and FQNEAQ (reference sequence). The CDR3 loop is CASSLGTGKANGYTF. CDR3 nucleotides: TGTGCCAGCAGCTTGGGGACAGGGAAAGCGAATGGCTACACCTTC.

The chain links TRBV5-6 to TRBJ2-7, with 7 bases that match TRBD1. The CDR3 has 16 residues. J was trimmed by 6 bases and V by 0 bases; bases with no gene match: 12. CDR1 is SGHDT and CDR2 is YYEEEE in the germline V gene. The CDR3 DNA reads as TGTGCCAGCAGCTTGGTCCACAGGGGAAAACTTTCCGAGCAGTACTTC. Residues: CASSLVHRGKLSEQYF.

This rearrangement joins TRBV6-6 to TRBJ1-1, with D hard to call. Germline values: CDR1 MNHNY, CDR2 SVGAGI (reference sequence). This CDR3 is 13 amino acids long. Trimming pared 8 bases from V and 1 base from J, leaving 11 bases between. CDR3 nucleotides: TGTGCCAGCCAACCGGGAGAGAACACTGAAGCTTTCTTT. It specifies CASQPGENTEAFF.

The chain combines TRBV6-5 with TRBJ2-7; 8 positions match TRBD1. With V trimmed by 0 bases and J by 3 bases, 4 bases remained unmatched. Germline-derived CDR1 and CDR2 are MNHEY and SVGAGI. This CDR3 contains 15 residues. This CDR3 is CASSYSGTGVYEQYF. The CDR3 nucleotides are TGTGCCAGCAGTTACTCGGGGACAGGTGTCTACGAGCAGTACTTC.

In nucleotides, the CDR3 is TGTGCCAGTACTCGGACAGCGACTACGACCTCCTACAATGAGCAGTTCTTC. Translating it yields CASTRTATTTSYNEQFF. The chain is built from TRBV19 and TRBJ2-1; D is possibly TRBD1 (6 bases). Trimming pared 7 bases from V and 0 bases from J, leaving 19 bases between. The CDR3 runs to 17 residues. Germline V gives CDR1 LNHDA, CDR2 SQIVND (reference sequence).

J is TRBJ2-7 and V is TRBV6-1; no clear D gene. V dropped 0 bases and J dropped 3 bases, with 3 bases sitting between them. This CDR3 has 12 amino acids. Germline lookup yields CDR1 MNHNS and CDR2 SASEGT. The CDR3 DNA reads TGTGCCAGCAGTGAAGCATACTACGAGCAGTACTTC. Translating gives CASSEAYYEQYF.

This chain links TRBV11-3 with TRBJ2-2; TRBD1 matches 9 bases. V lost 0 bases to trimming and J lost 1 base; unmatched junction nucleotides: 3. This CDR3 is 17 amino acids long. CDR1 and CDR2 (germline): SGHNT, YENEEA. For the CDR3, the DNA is TGTGCCAGCAGCTTAGACCCGACAGGGGGGAACACCGGGGAGCTGTTTTTT. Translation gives CASSLDPTGGNTGELFF.

CDR3 loop: CASSVWDSGSPEQFF. The CDR3 DNA follows: TGTGCCAGCAGCGTGTGGGACAGTGGTTCACCAGAGCAGTTCTTC. The chain joins TRBV9 to TRBJ2-1; 7 bases are a match to TRBD1. With V trimmed by 2 bases and J by 10 bases, 12 bases remained unmatched. The CDR3 length is 15 residues. Germline V CDR1 and CDR2: SGDLS, YYNGEE.

The CDR3 DNA follows: TGTGCCAGCAGTACCTACAGGGACGAGCAGTACTTC. Its protein product is CASSTYRDEQYF. This chain connects TRBV28 to TRBJ2-7, with D possibly TRBD1 on 6 matching bases. V lost 5 bases and J lost 5, with 10 bases in between. CDR3 size: 12 residues. Germline V lookup: CDR1 MDHEN, CDR2 SYDVKM.

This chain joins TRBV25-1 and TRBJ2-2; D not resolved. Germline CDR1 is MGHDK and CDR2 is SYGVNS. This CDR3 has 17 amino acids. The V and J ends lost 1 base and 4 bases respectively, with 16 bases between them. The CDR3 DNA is TGTGCCAGCAGTGAATCCTTTATTAACGGGCCCACCGGGGAGCTGTTTTTT. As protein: CASSESFINGPTGELFF. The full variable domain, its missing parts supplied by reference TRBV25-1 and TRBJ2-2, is EADIYQTPRYLVIGTGKKITLECSQTMGHDKMYWYQQDPGMELHLIHYSYGVNSTEKGDLSSESTVSRIRTEHFPLTLESARPSHTSQYLCASSESFINGPTGELFFGEGSRLTVL.

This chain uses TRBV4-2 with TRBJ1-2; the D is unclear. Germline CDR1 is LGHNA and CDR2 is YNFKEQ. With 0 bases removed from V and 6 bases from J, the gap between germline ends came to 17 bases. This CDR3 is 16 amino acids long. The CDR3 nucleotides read TGTGCCAGCAGCCAAGAGCCCCCCCCCTCGGATGATGGCTACACCTTC. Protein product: CASSQEPPPSDDGYTF.

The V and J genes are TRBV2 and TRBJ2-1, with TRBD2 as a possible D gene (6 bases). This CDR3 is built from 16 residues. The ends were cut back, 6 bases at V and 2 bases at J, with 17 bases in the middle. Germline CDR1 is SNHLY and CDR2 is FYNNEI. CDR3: CASRDPGTRTYNEQFF. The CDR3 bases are TGTGCCAGCAGGGACCCCGGGACTCGGACCTACAATGAGCAGTTCTTC.

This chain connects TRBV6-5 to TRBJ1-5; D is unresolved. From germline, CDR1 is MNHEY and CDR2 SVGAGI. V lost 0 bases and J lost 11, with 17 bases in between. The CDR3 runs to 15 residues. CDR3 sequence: CASSYSSQDLATQHF. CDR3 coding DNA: TGTGCCAGCAGTTACTCTTCGCAGGACTTGGCGACCCAGCATTTT.

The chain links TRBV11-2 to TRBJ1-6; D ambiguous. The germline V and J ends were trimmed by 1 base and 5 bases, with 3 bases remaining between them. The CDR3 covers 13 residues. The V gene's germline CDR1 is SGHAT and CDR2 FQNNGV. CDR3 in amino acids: CASSLGDNSPLHF. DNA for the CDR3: TGTGCCAGCAGCTTAGGAGATAATTCACCCCTCCACTTT.

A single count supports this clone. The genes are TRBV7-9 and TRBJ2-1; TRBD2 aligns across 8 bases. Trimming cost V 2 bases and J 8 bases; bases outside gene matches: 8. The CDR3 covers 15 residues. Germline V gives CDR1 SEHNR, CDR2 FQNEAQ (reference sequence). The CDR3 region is CASSLSSGSQHEQFF. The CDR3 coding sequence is TGTGCCAGCAGCTTAAGCAGCGGGAGTCAGCATGAGCAGTTCTTC.

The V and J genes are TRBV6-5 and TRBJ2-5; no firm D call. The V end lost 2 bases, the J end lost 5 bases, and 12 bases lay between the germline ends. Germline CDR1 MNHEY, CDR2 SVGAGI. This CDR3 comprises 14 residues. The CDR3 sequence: CASSYRAGGETQYF. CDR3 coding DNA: TGTGCCAGCAGTTACCGGGCAGGTGGGGAGACCCAGTACTTC.

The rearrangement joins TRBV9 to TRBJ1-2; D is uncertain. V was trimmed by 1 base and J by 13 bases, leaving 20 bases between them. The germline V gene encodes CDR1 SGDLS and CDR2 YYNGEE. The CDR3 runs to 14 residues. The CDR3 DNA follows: TGTGCCAGCAGCGTACCCCTCGGGGATAGCATGTTCACCTTC. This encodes CASSVPLGDSMFTF. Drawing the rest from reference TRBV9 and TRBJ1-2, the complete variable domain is DSGVTQTPKHLITATGQRVTLRCSPRSGDLSVYWYQQSLDQGLQFLIQYYNGEERAKGNILERFSAQQFPDLHSELNLSSLELGDSALYFCASSVPLGDSMFTFGSGTRLTVV.

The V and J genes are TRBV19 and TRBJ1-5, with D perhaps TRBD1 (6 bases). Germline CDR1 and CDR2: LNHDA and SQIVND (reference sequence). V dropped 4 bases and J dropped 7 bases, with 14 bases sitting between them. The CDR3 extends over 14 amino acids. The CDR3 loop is CASSTSGAGQPQHF. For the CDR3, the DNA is TGTGCCAGTAGTACCTCGGGGGCGGGGCAGCCCCAGCATTTT.

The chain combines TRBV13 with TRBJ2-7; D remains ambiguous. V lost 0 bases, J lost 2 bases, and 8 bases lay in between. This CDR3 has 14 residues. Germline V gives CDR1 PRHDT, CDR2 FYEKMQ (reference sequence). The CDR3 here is CASSLGTSTYEQYF. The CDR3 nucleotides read TGTGCCAGCAGCTTAGGAACCTCAACCTACGAGCAGTACTTC.

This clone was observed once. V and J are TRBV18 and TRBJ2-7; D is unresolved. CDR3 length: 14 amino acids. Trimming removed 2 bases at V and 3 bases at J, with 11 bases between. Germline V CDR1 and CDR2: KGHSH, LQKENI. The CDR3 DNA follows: TGTGCCAGCTCACCATCCGAGAAGTTCTACGAGCAGTACTTC. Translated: CASSPSEKFYEQYF.

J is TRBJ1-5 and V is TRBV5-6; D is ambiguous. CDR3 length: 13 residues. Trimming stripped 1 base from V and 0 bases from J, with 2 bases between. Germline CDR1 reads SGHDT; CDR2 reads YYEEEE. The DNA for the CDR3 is TGTGCCAGCAGCTTGAGTAGCAATCAGCCCCAGCATTTT. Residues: CASSLSSNQPQHF.

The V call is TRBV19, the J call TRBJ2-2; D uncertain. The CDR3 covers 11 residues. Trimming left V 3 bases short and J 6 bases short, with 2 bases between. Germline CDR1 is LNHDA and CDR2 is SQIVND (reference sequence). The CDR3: CASSIPGELFF. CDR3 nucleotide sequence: TGTGCCAGTAGTATCCCCGGGGAGCTGTTTTTT.

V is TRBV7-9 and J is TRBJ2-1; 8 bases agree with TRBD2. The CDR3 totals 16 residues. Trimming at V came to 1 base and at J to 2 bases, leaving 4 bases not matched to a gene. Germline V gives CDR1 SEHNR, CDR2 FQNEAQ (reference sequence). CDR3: CASSLGLAPTYNEQFF. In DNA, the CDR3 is TGTGCCAGCAGCTTAGGACTAGCGCCCACCTACAATGAGCAGTTCTTC.

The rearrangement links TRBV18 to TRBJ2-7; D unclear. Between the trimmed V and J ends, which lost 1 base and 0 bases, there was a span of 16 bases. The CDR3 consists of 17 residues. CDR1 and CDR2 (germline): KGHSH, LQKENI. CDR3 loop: CASSPLGGDPSSYEQYF. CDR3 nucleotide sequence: TGTGCCAGCTCACCACTCGGTGGAGATCCTAGCTCCTACGAGCAGTACTTC.

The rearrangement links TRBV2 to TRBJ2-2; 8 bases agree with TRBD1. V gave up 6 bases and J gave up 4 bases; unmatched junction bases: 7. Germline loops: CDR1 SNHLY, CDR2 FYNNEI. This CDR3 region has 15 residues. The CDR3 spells CASSTTGGGTGELFF. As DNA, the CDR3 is TGTGCCAGCAGCACTACAGGGGGAGGCACCGGGGAGCTGTTTTTT.

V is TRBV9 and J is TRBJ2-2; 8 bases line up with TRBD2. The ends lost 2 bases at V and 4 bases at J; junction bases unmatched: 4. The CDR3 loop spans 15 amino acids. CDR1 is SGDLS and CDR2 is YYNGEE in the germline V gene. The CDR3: CASSVGTSSTGELFF. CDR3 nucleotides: TGTGCCAGCAGCGTTGGGACTAGTTCCACCGGGGAGCTGTTTTTT.

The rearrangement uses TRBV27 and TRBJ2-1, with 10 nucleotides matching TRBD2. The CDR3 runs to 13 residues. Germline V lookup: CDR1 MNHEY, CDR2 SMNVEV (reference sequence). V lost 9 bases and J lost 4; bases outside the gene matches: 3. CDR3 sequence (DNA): TGTGCCAGTACTAGCGGGGTATACAATGAGCAGTTCTTC. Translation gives CASTSGVYNEQFF.

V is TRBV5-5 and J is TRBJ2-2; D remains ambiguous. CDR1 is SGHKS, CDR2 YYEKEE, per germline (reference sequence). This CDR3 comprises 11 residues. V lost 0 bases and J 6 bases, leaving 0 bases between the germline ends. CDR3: CASSLAGELFF. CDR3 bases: TGTGCCAGCAGCTTGGCCGGGGAGCTGTTTTTT.

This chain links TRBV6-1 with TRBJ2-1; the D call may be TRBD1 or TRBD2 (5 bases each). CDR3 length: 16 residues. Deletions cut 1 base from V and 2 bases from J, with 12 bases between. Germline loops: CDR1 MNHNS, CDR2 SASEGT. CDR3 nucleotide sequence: TGTGCCAGCAGTGAAGATTGGGGGTATGCCTACAATGAGCAGTTCTTC. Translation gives CASSEDWGYAYNEQFF.

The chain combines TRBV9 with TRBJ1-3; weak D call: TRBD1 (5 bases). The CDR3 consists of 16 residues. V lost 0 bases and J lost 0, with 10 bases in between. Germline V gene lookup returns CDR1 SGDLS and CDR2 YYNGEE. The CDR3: CASSVGRQSSGNTIYF. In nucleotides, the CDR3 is TGTGCCAGCAGCGTAGGGAGACAGAGCTCTGGAAACACCATATATTTT.

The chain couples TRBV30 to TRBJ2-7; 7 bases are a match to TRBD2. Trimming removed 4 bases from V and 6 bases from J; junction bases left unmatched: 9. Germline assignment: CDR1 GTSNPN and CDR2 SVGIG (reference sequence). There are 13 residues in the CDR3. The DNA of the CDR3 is TGTGCCTGGAACGGGGGAGGGATTGTCGAGCAGTACTTC. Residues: CAWNGGGIVEQYF. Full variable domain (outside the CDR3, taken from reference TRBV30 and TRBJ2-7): SQTIHQWPATLVQPVGSPLSLECTVEGTSNPNLYWYRQAAGRGLQLLFYSVGIGQISSEVPQNLSASRPQDRQFILSSKKLLLSDSGFYLCAWNGGGIVEQYFGPGTRLTVT.